This T cell receptor beta chain was captured by sequencing in a study of blood T cell repertoires in COVID-19. Across the whole study: The United States, Italy and Spain provided the acute and convalescent COVID-19 samples. T cells, B-cell-depleted T cells, or PBMCs supplied cDNA or gDNA.

Study processing details: Amplification with reference gene primers provided the estimates of nucleated cell counts. TCRdb's copy holds only in-frame clones and misses some; the assay was immunoSEQ multiplex PCR. The DNA was the basis for D and trimming; V, J and clone size are from that table. This sample has a few hundred thousand clones, with 85% to 90% found just once. The V gene lost 4 bases and the J gene lost 8 bases, with 23 bases spanning the gap. In germline, CDR1 is MNHEY, CDR2 SMNVEV (reference sequence). This CDR3 spans 16 amino acids. The sequence derives from a woman aged 40 to 49 with acute or convalescent COVID-19. Sequencing used peripheral blood. This sequence joins TRBV27 and TRBJ1-2; maybe TRBD1 (5 bases). CDR3 in DNA: TGTGCCAGCAGTTCAAACGAAGGGACCTCGCGGGGAGGCTACACCTTC. Its protein product is CASSSNEGTSRGGYTF.